This TCR beta chain was recovered during a study of OX40 agonist ivuxolimab in advanced cancers. About the full investigation: The costimulatory receptor OX40 (CD134) was targeted by ivuxolimab, a fully human IgG2 agonistic monoclonal antibody. Intravenous ivuxolimab was administered to patients every 2 weeks at six dose levels: 0.01, 0.1, 0.3, 1.5, 3 and 10 mg/kg. Of the approximately 50 dose-escalation patients, hepatocellular carcinoma was present in roughly 19, melanoma in roughly 15, renal cell carcinoma in 9 and head and neck cancer in 9. The dose-escalation cohort was about 87% male with a mean age of about 54 years, ranging from roughly 23 to 90. Prior anti-PD-1, anti-PD-L1 or anti-CTLA-4 therapy was permitted, and less than 45% of dose-escalation patients had received checkpoint inhibitors. Three dose-escalation patients achieved partial responses, one with hepatocellular carcinoma and two with cutaneous melanoma. Peripheral TCRbeta sequencing aimed to test whether ivuxolimab altered TCR sequence diversity and caused clonal T-cell expansion. The monotherapy dose-escalation portion (N ≈ 52 patients) of the phase I ivuxolimab trial is reported in the paper.

To note about this clone: The clone's antigen remains unknown. No per-base quality is available; no much larger clone lies one base away.

Patients with autoimmune disease history or receiving systemic immunosuppression were excluded from the trial. Peripheral blood for TCR sequencing was drawn from every dose cohort at baseline, at cycle 4 day 1 and at cycle 7 day 1. The samples were drawn from a first-in-human, open-label, multicenter phase I dose-escalation trial of ivuxolimab. Adults with locally advanced or metastatic head and neck squamous cell, hepatocellular, melanoma or renal cell carcinoma were enrolled in the trial. CD4+ and CD8+ T cells were sorted separately from peripheral blood before TCR sequencing. Taken from cysteine to phenylalanine, the CDR3 has 14 residues. Of all the DNA, just the CDR3 is kept, 42 bases in frame from base 1. From a lookup of the germline V gene (reference sequence), CDR1 and CDR2 are SEHNR and FQNEAQ. The germline V end is reduced by 5 bases and the J end by 5 bases; junction bases left unmatched: 5.

Study-level results and caveats: After ivuxolimab, more expanded clones were found on average in CD8+ T cells than in CD4+ T cells. Clonal expansion of both CD4+ and CD8+ blood T cells was observed from baseline to week 6 at doses 0.1 to 3.0 mg/kg. Low levels of normalized T-cell clonal expansion were also shown by some nonresponding patients. Partial responders in the 0.1-3.0 mg/kg groups had among the lowest normalized peripheral clonal expansion, especially among CD8+ T cells. Which antigens the clonally expanded peripheral T cells were specific for was not determined.

Genomic DNA was extracted from sorted cells for sequencing of the TCRbeta CDR3 region. TCRbeta CDR3 regions were sequenced using the immunoSEQ Assay. This immuneACCESS table, as held by TCRdb, lists in-frame sequences with V and J called but not all clones. Of the missing ones, under half trace to an unresolved V gene in checked studies; the others have no known cause. The sample table shows approximately 73,000 clones, and 87% are seen once. The ten largest clonotypes hold approximately 1.3% of the sample. The TCR sequence derives from an adult with an advanced solid tumor such as melanoma, head and neck, liver or kidney cancer. The V and J segments used are TRBV7-9 and TRBJ1-1; the junction holds 10 bases that match TRBD1. Material: CD4+ or CD8+ T cells sorted from blood, obtained in a trial of the OX40 agonist ivuxolimab. The nucleotides read TGTGCCAGCAGCCGACAGGGGGCGGGTACTGAAGCTTTCTTT. Translated, it reads CASSRQGAGTEAFF. Reference TRBV7-9 and TRBJ1-1 genes cover what lies past the CDR3, so the full variable domain is DTGVSQNPRHKITKRGQNVTFRCDPISEHNRLYWYRQTLGQGPEFLTYFQNEAQLEKSRLLSDRFSAERPKGSFSTLEIQRTEQGDSAMYLCASSRQGAGTEAFFGQGTRLTVV.